These 20 T cell receptor beta chains originate from one sample sequenced in a study of CXCR3-negative and CXCR3-positive naive CD8 T cells. The TRB libraries of cDNA were built by UMI-labeled 5' RACE. Following a re-call of the 5' RACE reads, TCRdb has one entry per CDR3 protein and lacks DNA. The record lists roughly 70,000 distinct CDR3 sequences, of which the ten most abundant hold approximately 1.5%. Source material: naive CXCR3- CD8+ T cells from blood. Subset described: CD45RO-CCR7+CD27+CD95- naive CD8+ T cells lacking CXCR3 (TNR3-). The origin of the receptors is a human donor in good health. Some clones in this sample may be carry-over from other donors' samples.

This chain links TRBV4-1 with TRBJ2-7; with no DNA, the TCRdb D assignment of TRBD1 cannot be verified. Looked up from germline, CDR1 is MGHRA and CDR2 is YSYEKL. The CDR3 sequence is 15 residues long. Here the CDR3 reads CASSQVVGTDYEQYF.

This chain links TRBV4-2 with TRBJ1-1; TCRdb reports TRBD1, a call that lacks DNA to check it against. The CDR3 runs 15 residues. CDR1 LGHNA and CDR2 YNFKEQ come from the germline V gene. CDR3 loop: CASSPSTGVNTEAFF.

The genes are TRBV19 and TRBJ2-1. Germline values: CDR1 LNHDA, CDR2 SQIVND (reference sequence). CDR3 length: 14 residues. The CDR3 sequence is CASSTSGYRNEQFF.

The chain carries TRBV7-2 and TRBJ2-7. This CDR3 contains 15 residues. The germline gives CDR1 SGHTA, CDR2 FQGNSA. The CDR3 sequence is CASSLDLIGLYEQYF.

The V call is TRBV5-1, the J call TRBJ1-1. This CDR3 is 15 amino acids long. CDR1 is SGHRS and CDR2 is YFSETQ in the germline V gene. CDR3 residues: CASSLEQSMNTEAFF.

The CDR3 is CASSDWGQGKIVDSYEQYF. The chain combines TRBV25-1 with TRBJ2-7; TCRdb's D call, TRBD1, is unchecked because there is no DNA. Germline assignment: CDR1 MGHDK and CDR2 SYGVNS. The CDR3 is 19 residues long.

The chain combines TRBV29-1 with TRBJ2-3; TCRdb selects TRBD1, and the lack of DNA leaves this call unchecked. The CDR3 has 13 residues. Germline V gene data show CDR1 as SQVTM and CDR2 as ANQGSEA. CDR3 protein: CSVLTGNADTQYF.

The chain uses TRBV7-9 and TRBJ2-7; TCRdb selects TRBD1, and the lack of DNA leaves this call unchecked. From germline, CDR1 is SEHNR and CDR2 FQNEAQ (reference sequence). The CDR3 runs to 14 residues. CDR3 sequence: CASTPGTGLYEQYF.

This chain connects TRBV29-1 to TRBJ2-3; TCRdb proposes TRBD2, but this gene call is untestable without DNA. From germline, CDR1 is SQVTM and CDR2 ANQGSEA. The CDR3 spans 14 residues. CDR3 protein: CSVFGLADTDTQYF.

The chain combines TRBV15 with TRBJ1-2; checking the TCRdb D call of TRBD1 is not possible without DNA. Germline assignment: CDR1 LNHNV and CDR2 YYDKDF (reference sequence). CDR3 length: 16 amino acids. The CDR3: CATSRPGQVPLYGYTF.

This chain links TRBV7-9 with TRBJ2-2; TCRdb outputs TRBD1, but without DNA this stays unchecked. The germline V gene has CDR1 SEHNR and CDR2 FQNEAQ (reference sequence). The CDR3 sequence is 18 residues long. CDR3 sequence: CASSRPGTGFGNTGELFF.

The chain carries TRBV12-3 or TRBV12-4 and TRBJ1-1; absent DNA, TCRdb's TRBD1 call cannot be checked. This CDR3 contains 14 residues. The CDR3 here is CASSSPQGNTEAFF.

The chain couples TRBV7-8 to TRBJ1-1; TCRdb proposes TRBD1, but this gene call is untestable without DNA. Germline-derived CDR1 and CDR2 are SGHVS and FQNEAQ. CDR3 size: 13 residues. The CDR3 region is CASSFVGAAEAFF.

V gene TRBV12-3 or TRBV12-4 combines with J gene TRBJ2-3; TCRdb reports TRBD1, a call that lacks DNA to check it against. The CDR3 extends over 15 amino acids. The CDR3 loop reads CASSQDWGTADTQYF.

The V gene is TRBV7-6, the J gene TRBJ2-7; TCRdb lists TRBD1, though no DNA is available to test this call. Germline-derived CDR1 and CDR2 are SGHVS and FNYEAQ. This CDR3 is 14 amino acids long. This CDR3 reads CASSSGTDSYEQYF.

This rearrangement joins TRBV28 to TRBJ2-3; TCRdb reports TRBD1, a call that lacks DNA to check it against. The germline V gene has CDR1 MDHEN and CDR2 SYDVKM. The CDR3 extends over 15 amino acids. CDR3 region: CASSFLDGSPDTQYF.

This rearrangement joins TRBV6-2 or TRBV6-3 to TRBJ2-3; the TRBD2 assignment by TCRdb is unverifiable without DNA. Germline CDR1 MNHEY, CDR2 SVGEGT. The CDR3 totals 14 residues. CDR3 amino acids: CASTGSGTTDTQYF.

This rearrangement joins TRBV12-3 or TRBV12-4 to TRBJ1-2. The CDR3 spans 13 residues. This CDR3 reads CASSLREKDGYTF.

J is TRBJ2-1 and V is TRBV12-3 or TRBV12-4; TCRdb designates TRBD1, a call that cannot be tested without DNA. This CDR3 is built from 14 residues. The chain's CDR3 is CASSFGPGIPEQFF.

The chain employs TRBV29-1 and TRBJ2-7. The CDR3 has 12 residues. CDR1 and CDR2 from the germline V gene are SQVTM and ANQGSEA. The CDR3 protein is CSVGDQVYEQYF.